This T cell receptor beta chain was identified in a study of PD-L1 blockade in urothelial cancer. Time point meaning: pretreatment peripheral blood. Sequencing was performed with immunoSEQ multiplex PCR; in TCRdb, only in-frame clones are kept and a portion is missing. The table has 75,000 to 95,000 clones, about 82% seen once. Germline CDR1 reads SGHVS; CDR2 reads FQNEAQ. V was pared by 5 bases and J by 4 bases, with 4 bases of the junction left unmatched. The length of the CDR3 is 16 residues. The V and J genes are TRBV7-8 and TRBJ2-2, with TRBD2 matching 13 bases. This receptor was identified in a middle-aged man with urothelial cancer. The source was PBMCs, collected around atezolizumab (anti-PD-L1) treatment. CDR3 bases: TGTGCCAGCAGCCAGGGACTAGCGGGACCCACCGGGGAGCTGTTTTTT. Protein sequence: CASSQGLAGPTGELFF.